This TCR beta chain was identified during a study of control samples from healthy donors and cancer patients. Some clones are missing from TCRdb's copy, which holds only in-frame ones; the method was immunoSEQ multiplex PCR. The data show more than 95,000 clones, with 87% seen just once and about 2.7% held by the top ten. Source material: blood. This clonotype was obtained from a man in his sixties in good health.

The CDR3 nucleotides read TGTGCCAGCAGCCAGGGGACAGCCACTGAAGCTTTCTTT. Residues: CASSQGTATEAFF. This chain joins TRBV3-1 (or the pseudogene TRBV3-2) and TRBJ1-1; the match to TRBD1 covers 7 bases. Germline CDR1 is LGHDT and CDR2 is YNNKEL (reference sequence). V trimming: 3 bases; J trimming: 4 bases; junction bases outside the gene matches: 2. The CDR3 totals 13 residues.